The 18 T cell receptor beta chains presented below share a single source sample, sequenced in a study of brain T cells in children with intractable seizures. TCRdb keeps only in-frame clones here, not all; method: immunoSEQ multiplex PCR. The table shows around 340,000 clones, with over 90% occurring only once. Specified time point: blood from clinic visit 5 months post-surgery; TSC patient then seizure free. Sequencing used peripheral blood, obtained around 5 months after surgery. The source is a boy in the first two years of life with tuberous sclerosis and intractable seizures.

CDR3 loop: CASSARVGSYNEQFF. For the CDR3, the DNA is TGTGCCAGCAGCGCTCGAGTAGGCTCCTACAATGAGCAGTTCTTC. The V and J genes are TRBV9 and TRBJ2-1; D gene ambiguous. V was trimmed by 3 bases and J by 0 bases, leaving 10 bases between them. Germline V gene sequence: CDR1 SGDLS, CDR2 YYNGEE. The CDR3 extends over 15 amino acids.

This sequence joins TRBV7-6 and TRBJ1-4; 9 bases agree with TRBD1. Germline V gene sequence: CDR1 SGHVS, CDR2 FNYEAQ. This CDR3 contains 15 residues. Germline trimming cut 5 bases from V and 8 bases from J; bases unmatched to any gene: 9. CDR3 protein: CASSVTGGLREKLFF. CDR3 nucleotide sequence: TGTGCCAGCAGCGTCACAGGGGGCTTAAGAGAAAAACTGTTTTTT. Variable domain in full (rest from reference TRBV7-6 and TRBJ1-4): GAGVSQSPRYKVTKRGQDVALRCDPISGHVSLYWYRQALGQGPEFLTYFNYEAQQDKSGLPNDRFSAERPEGSISTLTIQRTEQRDSAMYRCASSVTGGLREKLFFGSGTQLSVL.

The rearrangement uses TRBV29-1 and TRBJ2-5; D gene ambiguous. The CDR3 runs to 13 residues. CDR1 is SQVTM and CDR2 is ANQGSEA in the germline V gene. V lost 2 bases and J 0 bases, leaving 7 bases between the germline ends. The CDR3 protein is CSVELTNQETQYF. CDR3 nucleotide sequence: TGCAGCGTTGAATTAACGAACCAAGAGACCCAGTACTTC. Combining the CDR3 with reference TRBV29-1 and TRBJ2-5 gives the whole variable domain SAVISQKPSRDICQRGTSLTIQCQVDSQVTMMFWYRQQPGQSLTLIATANQGSEATYESGFVIDKFPISRPNLTFSTLTVSNMSPEDSSIYLCSVELTNQETQYFGPGTRLLVL.

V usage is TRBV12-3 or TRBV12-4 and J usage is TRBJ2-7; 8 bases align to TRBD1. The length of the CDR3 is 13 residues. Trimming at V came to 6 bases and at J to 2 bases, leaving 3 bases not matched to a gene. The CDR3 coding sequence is TGTGCCAGCAGGTCACAGGGGGCCTACGAGCAGTACTTC. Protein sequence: CASRSQGAYEQYF.

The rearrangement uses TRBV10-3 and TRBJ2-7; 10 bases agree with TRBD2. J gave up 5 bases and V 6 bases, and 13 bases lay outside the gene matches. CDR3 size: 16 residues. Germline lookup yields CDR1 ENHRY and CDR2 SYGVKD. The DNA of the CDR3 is TGTGCCATCAGACCGACCGCCAGCGGGAGGGAGAACGAGCAGTACTTC. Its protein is CAIRPTASGRENEQYF.

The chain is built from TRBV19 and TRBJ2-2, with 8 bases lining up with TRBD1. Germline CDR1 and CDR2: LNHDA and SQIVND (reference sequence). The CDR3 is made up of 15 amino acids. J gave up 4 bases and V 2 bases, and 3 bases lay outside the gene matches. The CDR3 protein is CASSIQGAFTGELFF. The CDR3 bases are TGTGCCAGTAGTATACAGGGGGCTTTCACCGGGGAGCTGTTTTTT.

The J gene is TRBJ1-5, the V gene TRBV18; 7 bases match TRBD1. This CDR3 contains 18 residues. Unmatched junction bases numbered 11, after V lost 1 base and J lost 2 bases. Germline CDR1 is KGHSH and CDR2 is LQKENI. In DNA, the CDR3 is TGTGCCAGCTCACCACGGGGAGACAGGGATGGTGGCAATCAGCCCCAGCATTTT. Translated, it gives CASSPRGDRDGGNQPQHF.

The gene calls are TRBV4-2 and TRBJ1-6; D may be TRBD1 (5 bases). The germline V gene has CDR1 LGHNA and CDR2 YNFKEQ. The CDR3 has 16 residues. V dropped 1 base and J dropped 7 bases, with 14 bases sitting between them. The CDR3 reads CASSQVAGRRNSPLHF. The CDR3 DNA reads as TGTGCCAGCAGCCAAGTCGCGGGACGGAGAAATTCACCCCTCCACTTT.

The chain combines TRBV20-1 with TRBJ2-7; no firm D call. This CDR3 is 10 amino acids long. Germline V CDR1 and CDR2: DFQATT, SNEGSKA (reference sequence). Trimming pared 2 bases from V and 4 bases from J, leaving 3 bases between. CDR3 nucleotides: TGCAGTGCTAGATGGTACGAGCAGTACTTC. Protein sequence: CSARWYEQYF.

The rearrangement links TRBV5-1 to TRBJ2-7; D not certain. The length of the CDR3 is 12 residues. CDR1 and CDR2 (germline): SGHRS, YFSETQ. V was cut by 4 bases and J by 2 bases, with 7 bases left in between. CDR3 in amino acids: CASSEGTYEQYF. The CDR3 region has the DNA TGCGCCAGCAGCGAAGGGACCTACGAGCAGTACTTC.

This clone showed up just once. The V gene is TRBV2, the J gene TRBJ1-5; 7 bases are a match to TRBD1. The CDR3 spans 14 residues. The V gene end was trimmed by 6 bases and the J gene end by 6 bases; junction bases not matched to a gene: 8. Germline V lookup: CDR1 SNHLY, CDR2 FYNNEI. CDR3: CASSYDREIQPQHF. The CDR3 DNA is TGTGCCAGCAGCTACGACAGGGAAATTCAGCCCCAGCATTTT. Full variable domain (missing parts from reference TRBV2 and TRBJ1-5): EPEVTQTPSHQVTQMGQEVILRCVPISNHLYFYWYRQILGQKVEFLVSFYNNEISEKSEIFDDQFSVERPDGSNFTLKIRSTKLEDSAMYFCASSYDREIQPQHFGDGTRLSIL.

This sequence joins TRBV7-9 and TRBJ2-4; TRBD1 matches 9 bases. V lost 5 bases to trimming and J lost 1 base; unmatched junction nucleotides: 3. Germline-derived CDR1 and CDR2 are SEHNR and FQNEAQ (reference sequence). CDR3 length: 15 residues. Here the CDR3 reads CASSKTGGAKNIQYF. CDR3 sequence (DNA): TGTGCCAGCAGCAAGACAGGGGGTGCCAAAAACATTCAGTACTTC.

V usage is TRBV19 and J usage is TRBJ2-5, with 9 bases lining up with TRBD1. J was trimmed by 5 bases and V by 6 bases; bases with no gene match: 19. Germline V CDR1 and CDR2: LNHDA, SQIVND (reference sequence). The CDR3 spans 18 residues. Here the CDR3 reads CASSTPDRGASFVETQYF. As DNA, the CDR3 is TGTGCCAGTAGCACTCCGGACAGGGGCGCATCCTTCGTTGAGACCCAGTACTTC.

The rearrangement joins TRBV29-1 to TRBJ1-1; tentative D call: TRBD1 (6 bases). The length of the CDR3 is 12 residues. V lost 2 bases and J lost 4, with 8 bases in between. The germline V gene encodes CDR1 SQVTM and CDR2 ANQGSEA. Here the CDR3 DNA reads TGCAGCGTTGAAAGCAGGGGCACTGAAGCTTTCTTT. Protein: CSVESRGTEAFF.

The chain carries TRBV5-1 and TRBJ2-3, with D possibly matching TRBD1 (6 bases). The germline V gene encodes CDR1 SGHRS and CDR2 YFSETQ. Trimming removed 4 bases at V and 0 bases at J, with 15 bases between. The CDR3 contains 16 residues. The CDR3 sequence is CASSPVVGGSTDTQYF. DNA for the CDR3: TGCGCCAGCAGCCCGGTGGTAGGGGGTAGCACAGATACGCAGTATTTT.

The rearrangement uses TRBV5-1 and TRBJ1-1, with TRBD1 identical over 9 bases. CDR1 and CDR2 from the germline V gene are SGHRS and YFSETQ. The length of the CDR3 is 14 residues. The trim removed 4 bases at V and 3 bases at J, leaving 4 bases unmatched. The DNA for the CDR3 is TGCGCCAGCAGCCCGGACAGGGGCTACACTGAAGCTTTCTTT. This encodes CASSPDRGYTEAFF.

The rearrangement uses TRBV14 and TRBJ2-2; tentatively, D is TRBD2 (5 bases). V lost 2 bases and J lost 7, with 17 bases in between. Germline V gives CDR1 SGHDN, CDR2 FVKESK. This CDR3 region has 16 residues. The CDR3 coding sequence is TGTGCCAGCAGCCAATTCAGGTCGGGGAGTGGCGGGGAGCTGTTTTTT. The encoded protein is CASSQFRSGSGGELFF.

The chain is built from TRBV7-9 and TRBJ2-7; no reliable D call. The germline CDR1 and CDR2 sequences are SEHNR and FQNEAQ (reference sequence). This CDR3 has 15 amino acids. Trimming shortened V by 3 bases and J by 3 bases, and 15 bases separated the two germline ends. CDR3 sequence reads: CASSFLGPGDYEQYF. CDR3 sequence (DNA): TGTGCCAGCAGCTTCCTTGGACCCGGCGACTACGAGCAGTACTTC.